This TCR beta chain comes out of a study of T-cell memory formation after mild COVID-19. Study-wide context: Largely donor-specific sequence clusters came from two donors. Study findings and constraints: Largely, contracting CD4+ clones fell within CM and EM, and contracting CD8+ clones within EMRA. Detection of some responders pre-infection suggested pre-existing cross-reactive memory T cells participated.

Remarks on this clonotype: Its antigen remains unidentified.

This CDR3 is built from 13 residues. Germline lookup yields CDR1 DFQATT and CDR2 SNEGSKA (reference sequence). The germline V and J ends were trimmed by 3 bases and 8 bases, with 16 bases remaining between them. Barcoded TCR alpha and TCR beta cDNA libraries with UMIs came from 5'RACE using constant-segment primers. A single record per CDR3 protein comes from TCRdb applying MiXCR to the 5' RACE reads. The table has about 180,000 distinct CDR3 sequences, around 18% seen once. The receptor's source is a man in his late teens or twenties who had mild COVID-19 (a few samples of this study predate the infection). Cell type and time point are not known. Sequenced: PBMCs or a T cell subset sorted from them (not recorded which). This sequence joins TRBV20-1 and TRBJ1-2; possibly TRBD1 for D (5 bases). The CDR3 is CSARDPGQGGYTF. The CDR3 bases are TGCAGTGCTAGGGATCCCGGGCAGGGAGGCTACACCTTC.